This T cell receptor (beta chain) is drawn from a study of shared clonotypes between healthy human individuals. Germline CDR1 and CDR2: MDHEN and SYDVKM. This CDR3 region has 12 residues. The germline V and J ends were trimmed by 8 bases and 7 bases, with 14 bases remaining between them. Per sorted-subset replicate PCR, input was 200 to 250 ng DNA, representing roughly 29,000 T cell genomes. Sequenced by immunoSEQ multiplex PCR; TCRdb stores in-frame clones only, minus some. The sample includes around 600,000 clones, 95% to 98% of them seen just once. Of note for this clone: Its antigen is undetermined.

CD45RO-negative, CCR7-positively selected cells formed the naive CD8 fraction, excluding terminally differentiated effector memory CD45RA+ cells. Whole-study results and caveats: Despite large depth, sorted-subset datasets appeared incompletely sequenced. Larger estimated richness was generally seen in naive subsets than in memory subsets.

The sequencing input was naive CD8+ T cells sorted from blood. The sequence was collected from a man aged 25 to 45 in good health. This chain connects TRBV28 to TRBJ1-2; TRBD1 is a possible D gene (6 bases). CDR3 sequence reads: CASRRGLGGYTF. For the CDR3, the DNA is TGTGCCAGCCGACGGGGGCTGGGTGGCTACACCTTC.